The present entry profiles one TCR beta chain with its context. This clonotype was seen many times. Its binding antigen is unknown. No base-level quality is on record; no much larger clone is a single base apart. cDNA was synthesized by template-switch 5'RACE using a primer carrying a 10-nucleotide random unique molecular identifier by which each TCR transcript was tagged. Every sequencing run covered 15-18 subjects and yielded more than 160 million TCR-beta sequences. Total RNA was extracted with the RNeasy kit. The KAPA Real-time Library Amplification kit was used to amplify TCR-beta VDJ regions with primers for the TCR constant region and the 5'RACE anchor. Sample indexes and Illumina adaptors were added in a first PCR, after which library yield was increased in a second PCR. After purification with Ampure beads, the TCR product of roughly 650 bp was size-selected on a 2% E-gel SizeSelection system. Before pooling, library quality was checked on a Bioanalyzer, concentration was measured with Qubit, and libraries were quantified with the Kapa Library Quantification kit. An Illumina HiSeq 2500 was used to sequence the libraries paired-end at 2 x 150 bp. To increase sequence diversity, about 25-31% phiX was spiked into each library pool. Per the original workflow: Quality-filtered reads were processed with the UMI-based MiGEC pipeline, which removed over 75% of raw TCR sequences during error correction. VDJ genes were aligned to IMGT germline references, and each clonotype was defined by a unique CDR3 amino acid sequence together with V-J genes. VDJtools evaluated clonal expansion, Shannon diversity and CDR3 relatedness (CalcPairwiseDistances, ClusterSamples); CLCbio workbench built phylogenetic trees. Clones with at least 8 unique UMIs were defined as expanded, with this threshold being based on coefficient-of-variation modelling across technical triplicates. The public reads were run again by TCRdb, first through fastp at Q25 and then through MiXCR, and only productive beta chains were kept. Each entry merges the rows of one CDR3 protein and shows their most common DNA and genes. TCRdb assigned the V and J calls; the authors' analysis was not used. Within this sample are 85,000 to 100,000 distinct CDR3 sequences, with around 3.3% of them counted one time only. The ten largest clones capture 5% to 6.5% of the sample.

According to the germline V gene, CDR1 reads SGHRS and CDR2 reads YFSETQ. Here V drops 4 bases and J drops 10 bases, and the junction holds 7 bases not matched to any gene. Inclusive of the bounding cysteine and phenylalanine, the CDR3 is 14 residues long. The retained sequence is limited to the CDR3, 42 bases, with the frame set at the first base. This sample was taken from a study of neurological immune-mediated disorders (dated 2019 in TCRdb). Describing the broader study: Among the approximately 35 multiple sclerosis patients, relapsing-remitting MS accounted for around 30 and secondary progressive MS accounted for 3. Peripheral blood TCR-beta repertoires from patients with HTLV-I-associated myelopathy (HAM/TSP), patients with multiple sclerosis, and healthy controls were compared in the study using UMI-based sequencing. The 106 TCR-beta libraries covered PBMC samples along with longitudinal samples, technical triplicates, and paired sorted CD4+ and CD8+ T-cell subsets. The cohort was made up of 68 subjects, consisting of roughly 14 HAM/TSP patients, around 35 multiple sclerosis patients and approximately 20 healthy controls.

General findings and caveats noted by the study authors: No clinical or MRI features were associated with the MS cluster, and the authors said that larger cohorts are needed. No identical CDR3 amino acid sequences were shared among expanded clones across subjects, suggesting private TCR-beta repertoires in all groups. In phylogenetic analysis, the repertoires of 18 of 34 MS patients grouped into a cluster of related CDR3 sequences, which suggests a possible signature at the repertoire level. The highest TCR clonal expansion was observed in HAM/TSP patients, whereas the lowest was observed in MS patients, even when compared with healthy controls.

Unsorted PBMC libraries were generated from 2 million PBMCs stored in RNAlater at -80 °C until RNA extraction. Multiple sclerosis patients were enrolled in a US clinical protocol evaluating disease progression by magnetic resonance imaging. Peripheral blood was subjected to Ficoll-Hypaque density gradient centrifugation to isolate PBMCs, which were then cryopreserved in liquid nitrogen. The rearranged chain carries TRBV5-1 and TRBJ1-6; the junction holds 8 bases that match TRBD1. Sample: PBMCs. This clonotype was sampled from a woman younger than 30 with multiple sclerosis. This receptor carries the CDR3 CASSLDREDSPLHF. The nucleotide sequence is TGCGCCAGCAGCCTGGACAGGGAAGACTCACCCCTCCACTTT.